Detailed here is one TCR beta chain. This CDR3 is 10 amino acids long. The V and J ends lost 10 bases and 5 bases respectively, with 7 bases between them. Germline lookup yields CDR1 MNHNY and CDR2 SVGAGI (reference sequence). The entry originates in a study of response to subunit inactivated influenza vaccine. A single record per CDR3 protein comes from TCRdb applying MiXCR to the RT-PCR reads. Among fewer than 700,000 distinct CDR3 sequences, 13% were seen once, and the ten largest hold about 12%. This sequence joins TRBV6-6 and TRBJ2-3; unclear D gene. The source of this sequence is a man aged 45 to 65 who received an inactivated influenza vaccine. Here the sequenced sample was PBMCs from blood, taken roughly 45 days after vaccination. The CDR3 DNA reads TGTGCCATCCCACTAGATACGCAGTATTTT. Translating it yields CAIPLDTQYF.